This is a list of T cell receptor beta chains from one sample in a study of beta chain features in type 1 diabetes. Profiling relied on immunoSEQ multiplex PCR, and the TCRdb table lists in-frame clones only, not all of them. The data show some 220,000 clones, with under 13% seen just once and over 1% held by the top ten. Input material: central memory CD4+ T cells from blood. The receptor source for this set is a man younger than 35 in good health. CDR3s include the opening cysteine and the closing phenylalanine or tryptophan. Fields, in order: D gene, clone size, V gene, J gene, CDR3 DNA, CDR3 protein. D genes are given only for firm matches. Only part of the rows carry a size: once, few, many, or a class if the clone is expanded.

d_call: NA
clone_size: NA
v_call: TRBV9
j_call: TRBJ1-5
cdr3_nt: TGTGCCAGCAGCGTAGGTTTGTCATACAATCAGCCCCAGCATTTT
cdr3_aa: CASSVGLSYNQPQHF

d_call: TRBD2
clone_size: NA
v_call: TRBV9
j_call: TRBJ2-3
cdr3_nt: TGTGCCAGCAGCGCGGGACTAGCGGGAGGGAGCACAGATACGCAGTATTTT
cdr3_aa: CASSAGLAGGSTDTQYF

d_call: TRBD1
clone_size: NA
v_call: TRBV30
j_call: TRBJ1-2
cdr3_nt: TGTGCCTGGAGTGGTGACAGGGGCTCTGGTTATGGCTACACCTTC
cdr3_aa: CAWSGDRGSGYGYTF

d_call: TRBD1
clone_size: NA
v_call: TRBV5-1
j_call: TRBJ2-3
cdr3_nt: TGCGCCAGCAGCTTGGACGGACAGGGCGGGGATACGCAGTATTTT
cdr3_aa: CASSLDGQGGDTQYF

d_call: NA
clone_size: few
v_call: TRBV7-9
j_call: TRBJ2-3
cdr3_nt: TGTGCCAGCAGCTCGACAGATACGCAGTATTTT
cdr3_aa: CASSSTDTQYF

d_call: TRBD2
clone_size: many
v_call: TRBV5-1
j_call: TRBJ2-1
cdr3_nt: TGCGCCAGCAGCAAGGGAGCGGGAGCTTTTAGGAACAATGAGCAGTTCTTC
cdr3_aa: CASSKGAGAFRNNEQFF

d_call: TRBD2
clone_size: NA
v_call: TRBV29-1
j_call: TRBJ2-1
cdr3_nt: TGCAGCGTTGCTAGCGGCCGGAATACCAACAATGAGCAGTTCTTC
cdr3_aa: CSVASGRNTNNEQFF

d_call: NA
clone_size: NA
v_call: TRBV7-9
j_call: TRBJ1-1
cdr3_nt: TGTGCCAGCAGCTTTACAGCGAACACTGAAGCTTTCTTT
cdr3_aa: CASSFTANTEAFF

d_call: NA
clone_size: few
v_call: TRBV5-1
j_call: TRBJ2-5
cdr3_nt: TGCGCCAGCAGCCCGAACTGGAAGAAAGAGACCCAGTACTTC
cdr3_aa: CASSPNWKKETQYF

d_call: NA
clone_size: NA
v_call: TRBV15
j_call: TRBJ2-7
cdr3_nt: TGTGCCACCAGCAGAGAAACAGCGAGCTCCTACGAGCAGTACTTC
cdr3_aa: CATSRETASSYEQYF

d_call: TRBD2
clone_size: many
v_call: TRBV7-9
j_call: TRBJ2-3
cdr3_nt: TGTGCCAGCAGCCCCCGGGGACTAGGGTCTGAAGATACGCAGTATTTT
cdr3_aa: CASSPRGLGSEDTQYF

d_call: TRBD2
clone_size: few
v_call: TRBV28
j_call: TRBJ2-3
cdr3_nt: TGTGCCAGCAGTTTATTCGGGGAACTACTAGCGGGAGGGAATACGCAGTATTTT
cdr3_aa: CASSLFGELLAGGNTQYF

d_call: NA
clone_size: NA
v_call: TRBV10-1
j_call: TRBJ2-5
cdr3_nt: TGCGCCAGCAGTGATACCAGGGCGGAGACCCAGTACTTC
cdr3_aa: CASSDTRAETQYF

d_call: NA
clone_size: NA
v_call: TRBV2
j_call: TRBJ2-4
cdr3_nt: TGTGCCAGCAGTGAAGCGCTTAGCGGAGGCGGGAAAAACATTCAGTACTTC
cdr3_aa: CASSEALSGGGKNIQYF

d_call: NA
clone_size: many
v_call: TRBV15
j_call: TRBJ2-3
cdr3_nt: TGTGCCACCAGCACCAGACGGGGAGGAACAGATACGCAGTATTTT
cdr3_aa: CATSTRRGGTDTQYF

d_call: TRBD2
clone_size: few
v_call: TRBV11-2
j_call: TRBJ2-7
cdr3_nt: TGTGCCAGCAGCTTAGCCAGCGGGAGGGCCTACGAGCAGTACTTC
cdr3_aa: CASSLASGRAYEQYF

d_call: NA
clone_size: NA
v_call: TRBV7-8
j_call: TRBJ2-5
cdr3_nt: TGTGCCAGCAGCGCTGGGCGGGAGACCCAGTACTTC
cdr3_aa: CASSAGRETQYF

d_call: NA
clone_size: NA
v_call: TRBV21-1
j_call: TRBJ2-7
cdr3_nt: TGTGCCAGCAGCAAAGCCACTAGCGGGATCTACGAGCAGTACTTC
cdr3_aa: CASSKATSGIYEQYF

d_call: NA
clone_size: NA
v_call: TRBV5-1
j_call: TRBJ1-2
cdr3_nt: TGCGCCAGTCGCAGGTCGGGCGGCTACACCTTC
cdr3_aa: CASRRSGGYTF

d_call: TRBD1
clone_size: few
v_call: TRBV19
j_call: TRBJ2-7
cdr3_nt: TGTGCCAGTAGTATCGCACAGGGGACCGAGCAGTACTTC
cdr3_aa: CASSIAQGTEQYF

d_call: TRBD2
clone_size: few
v_call: TRBV30
j_call: TRBJ2-2
cdr3_nt: TGTGCCTGGAGTGAAACCGGGACTAGCGGCACCGGGGAGCTGTTTTTT
cdr3_aa: CAWSETGTSGTGELFF

d_call: TRBD2
clone_size: NA
v_call: TRBV2
j_call: TRBJ2-1
cdr3_nt: TGTGCCAGCAGTACTAGCGGCAGCGGCTCAGAGCAGTTCTTC
cdr3_aa: CASSTSGSGSEQFF

d_call: NA
clone_size: NA
v_call: TRBV4-3
j_call: TRBJ2-3
cdr3_nt: TGCGCCAGCAGCCAAGTAGCCGGGGAAGGCACAGATACGCAGTATTTT
cdr3_aa: CASSQVAGEGTDTQYF

d_call: NA
clone_size: few
v_call: TRBV7-2
j_call: TRBJ2-1
cdr3_nt: TGTGCCAGCAGCACTCAGACCCCTTCCAATGAGCAGTTCTTC
cdr3_aa: CASSTQTPSNEQFF

d_call: NA
clone_size: NA
v_call: TRBV10-2
j_call: TRBJ2-3
cdr3_nt: TGCGCCAGCAAAGGCGGGCTTAGCACAGATACGCAGTATTTT
cdr3_aa: CASKGGLSTDTQYF

d_call: TRBD1
clone_size: once
v_call: TRBV7-3
j_call: TRBJ2-1
cdr3_nt: TGTGCCAGCAGCACCGGACAGGGTACACATGAGCAGTTCTTC
cdr3_aa: CASSTGQGTHEQFF

d_call: NA
clone_size: NA
v_call: TRBV5-6
j_call: TRBJ1-2
cdr3_nt: TGTGCCAGCAGCATGGACATGGGCTATGGCTACACCTTC
cdr3_aa: CASSMDMGYGYTF

d_call: NA
clone_size: few
v_call: TRBV29-1
j_call: TRBJ2-5
cdr3_nt: TGCAGCGTCCTTGGGGGGGGCCAGGGACACCGGGAGACCCAGTACTTC
cdr3_aa: CSVLGGGQGHRETQYF

d_call: TRBD2
clone_size: few
v_call: TRBV7-6
j_call: TRBJ2-1
cdr3_nt: TGTGCCAGCAGACTACTGACGGGAGGGCCAGGGGATGAGCAGTTCTTC
cdr3_aa: CASRLLTGGPGDEQFF

d_call: TRBD1
clone_size: few
v_call: TRBV19
j_call: TRBJ2-5
cdr3_nt: TGTGCCAGTAGTATGGGACAGCAAGAGACCCAGTACTTC
cdr3_aa: CASSMGQQETQYF

d_call: TRBD2
clone_size: NA
v_call: TRBV7-8
j_call: TRBJ2-5
cdr3_nt: TGTGCCAGCAGCTCCGTTGGGCAAGCGGGAGGGCGAGAGACCCAGTACTTC
cdr3_aa: CASSSVGQAGGRETQYF

d_call: TRBD1
clone_size: few
v_call: TRBV5-1
j_call: TRBJ2-2
cdr3_nt: TGCGCCAGCAGCTTCACAGGGGAGACCGGGGAGCTGTTTTTT
cdr3_aa: CASSFTGETGELFF

d_call: NA
clone_size: NA
v_call: TRBV18
j_call: TRBJ2-1
cdr3_nt: TGTGCCAGCTCACCAGGGCAATACAATGAGCAGTTCTTC
cdr3_aa: CASSPGQYNEQFF

d_call: NA
clone_size: few
v_call: TRBV7-2
j_call: TRBJ1-2
cdr3_nt: TGTGCCAGCAGCCCCCGTGGGGGTGGGTATGGCTACACCTTC
cdr3_aa: CASSPRGGGYGYTF

d_call: TRBD2
clone_size: NA
v_call: TRBV9
j_call: TRBJ2-2
cdr3_nt: TGTGCCAGCAGCGTATTGGCGGGAGCGGGAACCGGGGAGCTGTTTTTT
cdr3_aa: CASSVLAGAGTGELFF

d_call: NA
clone_size: many
v_call: TRBV29-1
j_call: TRBJ2-7
cdr3_nt: TGCAGCGTGCCCACAGGGTTCGGCGAGCAGTACTTC
cdr3_aa: CSVPTGFGEQYF

d_call: NA
clone_size: NA
v_call: TRBV10-3
j_call: TRBJ1-1
cdr3_nt: TGTGCCATCAGTGGCCCCCCAGGCGGGACCGAAGCTTTCTTT
cdr3_aa: CAISGPPGGTEAFF

d_call: NA
clone_size: NA
v_call: TRBV7-3
j_call: TRBJ1-2
cdr3_nt: TGTGCCAGCAGCTTAAACCCCCTGGAGGGCGGGGGCTACACCTTC
cdr3_aa: CASSLNPLEGGGYTF

d_call: NA
clone_size: NA
v_call: TRBV7-2
j_call: TRBJ2-3
cdr3_nt: TGTGCCAGCAGCTTAACGGGGCCAGATACGCAGTATTTT
cdr3_aa: CASSLTGPDTQYF

d_call: NA
clone_size: NA
v_call: TRBV5-4
j_call: TRBJ2-7
cdr3_nt: TGTGCCAGCAGCCAGGACCGGTACGAGCAGTACTTC
cdr3_aa: CASSQDRYEQYF

d_call: TRBD2
clone_size: NA
v_call: TRBV4-3
j_call: TRBJ2-1
cdr3_nt: TGCGCCAGCAGCCGGGGACCGGCTAGCGGTTACAATGAGCAGTTCTTC
cdr3_aa: CASSRGPASGYNEQFF

d_call: TRBD2
clone_size: NA
v_call: TRBV7-2
j_call: TRBJ2-7
cdr3_nt: TGTGCCAGCAGCTTTCGGACTAGCGGCCCCTACGAGCAGTACTTC
cdr3_aa: CASSFRTSGPYEQYF

d_call: NA
clone_size: NA
v_call: TRBV30
j_call: TRBJ1-4
cdr3_nt: TGTGCCTGGACAGGATCCAGGATTGGTAATGAAAAACTGTTTTTT
cdr3_aa: CAWTGSRIGNEKLFF

d_call: NA
clone_size: NA
v_call: TRBV5-4
j_call: TRBJ2-5
cdr3_nt: TGTGCCAGCAGCGCAGGCCAAGAGACCCAGTACTTC
cdr3_aa: CASSAGQETQYF

d_call: TRBD1
clone_size: NA
v_call: TRBV29-1
j_call: TRBJ2-5
cdr3_nt: TGCAGCACCGGACAGGGGGAGATTTGGGAGACCCAGTACTTC
cdr3_aa: CSTGQGEIWETQYF

d_call: NA
clone_size: NA
v_call: TRBV4-2
j_call: TRBJ1-1
cdr3_nt: TGTGCCAGCAGCCAAGACGCGCTCCAGGGTTTTGAAGCTTTCTTT
cdr3_aa: CASSQDALQGFEAFF

d_call: NA
clone_size: few
v_call: TRBV9
j_call: TRBJ1-4
cdr3_nt: TGTGCCAGCAGCCAAGACAGGGAAAAACTGTTTTTT
cdr3_aa: CASSQDREKLFF

d_call: NA
clone_size: NA
v_call: TRBV6-1
j_call: TRBJ2-7
cdr3_nt: TGTGCCAGCAGTGGCGAAGGGCCACGCTACGAGCAGTACTTC
cdr3_aa: CASSGEGPRYEQYF

d_call: TRBD1
clone_size: many
v_call: TRBV7-6
j_call: TRBJ2-7
cdr3_nt: TGTGCCAGCAGCACCCAGACAGGGAGCCTCTACGAGCAGTACTTC
cdr3_aa: CASSTQTGSLYEQYF

d_call: NA
clone_size: few
v_call: TRBV29-1
j_call: TRBJ2-3
cdr3_nt: TGCAGCGTTGACCAGAGCACAGATACGCAGTATTTT
cdr3_aa: CSVDQSTDTQYF

d_call: TRBD1
clone_size: few
v_call: TRBV11-2
j_call: TRBJ2-5
cdr3_nt: TGTGCCAGCAGCTCCCCGGGACAGGGTGCTTGGGAGACCCAGTACTTC
cdr3_aa: CASSSPGQGAWETQYF

d_call: NA
clone_size: NA
v_call: TRBV30
j_call: TRBJ2-5
cdr3_nt: TGTGCCTGGAGTGTACAGGGTGCAGAGACCCAGTACTTC
cdr3_aa: CAWSVQGAETQYF

d_call: NA
clone_size: few
v_call: TRBV16
j_call: TRBJ1-1
cdr3_nt: TGTGCCAGCAGCTCATGGGTGGGGGTCACTGAAGCTTTCTTT
cdr3_aa: CASSSWVGVTEAFF